This T cell receptor beta chain was sequenced for a study of shared clonotypes between healthy human individuals. For the study at large: Researchers assigned three CD4 naive, three CD4 memory, two CD8 naive and one CD8 memory plate to each donor.

Replicate PCRs from sorted subsets contained around 190 ng DNA, which is around 30,000 T cell genomes. Produced via immunoSEQ multiplex PCR; TCRdb's table is partial and in-frame only. The profile shows roughly 2,500,000 clones, 90% to 95% of them singletons. The sample taken for sequencing was naive CD4+ T cells from PBMCs. Subset given: CD45RA+ positively selected. The source is a man aged 18 to 30 in good health. Some clones in this sample may be carry-over from other donors' samples.

CDR3 amino acids: CASSLTAGVPREQYF. In DNA form, the CDR3 reads TGTGCCAGCAGCCTCACAGCGGGAGTCCCTCGGGAGCAGTACTTC. V and J are TRBV4-2 and TRBJ2-7; 8 nucleotides align to TRBD2. The germline CDR1 and CDR2 sequences are LGHNA and YNFKEQ. The CDR3 runs to 15 residues. Trimming at V came to 4 bases and at J to 7 bases, leaving 12 bases not matched to a gene.